This TCR beta chain was documented in a study of cytomegalovirus exposure and HLA in healthy donors (dated 2017 in TCRdb). In terms of the full investigation: According to an earlier analysis of 450 to 650 of the donors, roughly 180 million T cells yielded roughly 110 million unique TCR beta sequences and 276 Gb of sequence data. Donor age, sex, ethnicity and CMV serostatus were compiled together with the repertoire data. A later analysis re-examined previously published TCR beta repertoires from roughly 650 donors and added high-resolution HLA genotyping to investigate patterns of TCR occurrence. Both class I and class II loci were covered by HLA typing, at four-digit resolution. Approximately 310 gigabases of sequencing data and tens of millions of unique TCR sequences were included in an early release covering several hundred HLA-typed donors. Among roughly 370 genotyped donors of the cohort, an average of about 240,000 unique TCR beta nucleotide sequences were sequenced per donor, 15% to 20% of them non-productive. A later genetic analysis took genome-wide SNP genotypes for about 55% of the 666 donors and used that subset as a discovery cohort. The study aimed to test whether signatures of past pathogen exposure could be identified by cataloging public T cell receptors. In the later analysis, no new phenotypic data were used to find candidate immune exposures; instead, reliance was placed on TCR beta sequences and their occurrence across donors. Besides the first cohort of roughly 640 subjects, a separate validation cohort made up of over a hundred different subjects was used. Roughly 5 DR-DQ haplotypes were handled as single units for association and clustering, since linkage in the cohort was strong. Every repertoire in the discovery cohort had been generated on one and the same sequencing platform. High-throughput TCR immunosequencing, statistical association of individual TCRs with disease status, and machine learning were combined to predict cytomegalovirus infection status. Of the approximately 400 genotyped donors, less than 90% were placed in the genetic ancestry cluster associated with self-reported Caucasian donors. An earlier analysis of 587 of the donors used high-throughput TCR beta sequencing to judge whether each TCR beta V gene segment behaved as functional or pseudogenic. Using immunosequencing, the study profiled T cell repertoires from roughly 650 subjects and related those repertoires to cytomegalovirus serostatus. The number of typed donors differed by locus: about 629-630 for A, B, C, DRB1 and DQB1; 522 for DQA1; around 580 for DPA1; and 450 to 480 for DPB1. The investigation overall reported the following: A later genetic analysis reported fewer N-insertions in productive TCRs among donors in an Asian-associated ancestry cluster than the roughly 670-donor mean. A further reported finding was that TCR beta sequences accurately predicted the HLA-A and HLA-B alleles for most subjects in the first cohort. In a later analysis, the rate of TCR association differed among HLA loci, with DRB1 alleles having the most associated TCRs and HLA-C alleles having the fewest. Specific HLA alleles were associated with around 18,000 TCR beta sequences at a false discovery rate of 0.05 in a later analysis. The authors suggested that the approach could potentially be generalized to other disease states and immunological phenotypes. When HLA alleles, especially DR and DQ, strongly co-occurred, TCR associations were difficult to assign to individual alleles. Broadly in line with IMGT annotations, most TCR beta V segments showed up in productive rearrangements about 87% or about 30% of the time in an earlier analysis of around 600 of the donors. Compared with equally common non-associated chains, HLA-associated TCR beta chains in a later analysis were more clonally expanded and had lower generation probabilities. Most CMV-associated TCR beta chains appeared to be HLA-restricted in a later analysis, and the HLA associations seemed to be driven largely by CMV exposure. CMV serostatus was the only immune exposure information available for the cohort. The presence/absence analyses assumed that sequencing depth was roughly uniform across donors, and that assumption may not be true. Cytomegalovirus status was reported to be diagnosed by the classifier with high specificity and sensitivity in both the original and validation cohorts. According to a later analysis, parvovirus B19, influenza, CMV and Epstein-Barr virus appeared linked to several top co-occurrence clusters. The 87-base-pair reads could not distinguish some IMGT-functional V segments, including TRBV6-2 and TRBV6-3, so those segments were excluded. A few of the identified cytomegalovirus-associated TCR beta chains were confirmed in vitro to be specific for cytomegalovirus antigens. The earlier analysis of a few hundred of the donors excluded seventeen rarely observed V segments, including chromosome 9 orphons, because counts were too low. A group of highly shared sequence variants was considered likely to be a technical artifact of the sequencing pipeline. Most TCR sequences were observed very rarely across donors, whereas some public TCRs were present in many individuals. Because some donors lacked HLA typing at each locus, the association tests relied only on the typed subset. Linkage disequilibrium might explain the correlated functional status among segregating V segments, but an unknown experimental factor could not be ruled out. In this cohort, only TCR beta chains were sequenced, and detectable features were limited by the absence of alpha or paired-chain data. An association between a missense DCLRE1C variant and V-gene and J-gene trimming of TCR beta chains was found in a later genetic analysis and replicated in an independent cohort. A total of roughly 160 TCR beta chains were listed by the study as associated with cytomegalovirus.

V sheds 0 bases and J sheds 2 bases, leaving 4 bases between their ends. CDR1 and CDR2 are drawn from the germline V gene: SGHNT, YENEEA. CDR3 length: 13 amino acids, cysteine to phenylalanine. Solely the CDR3 DNA is kept, with 39 bases framed from the first base. With regard to this clone: Its target antigen remains unknown. Base qualities were left out, and no much larger clone turns up one base away.

Library construction relied on the immunoSEQ multiplex PCR assay. For the multiplex PCR, a mixture combining 60 forward primers for TCR Vbeta segments and 13 reverse primers for TCR Jbeta segments was used. A multiplex PCR assay on genomic DNA amplified the CDR3 region of rearranged TCR beta genes. The amplified TCR beta libraries were sequenced on the Illumina HiSeq System as 87-base-pair reads. In the authors' own workflow: A later analysis tallied about 77 million unique TCR beta chains across the 610 or so repertoires, and some 12 million of those chains were shared by two or more donors. To remove PCR and sequencing errors, raw reads were error-corrected and collapsed into unique sequences using a nearest-neighbor algorithm that merged closely related sequences. CDR3 sequences were aligned to IMGT reference sequences to assign V, D and J gene segments. For a sequence to be retained, a match of at least six nucleotides to both a V gene segment and a J gene segment was required. Rearrangements were called productive when the CDR3 lacked stop codons and stayed in frame with V and J; all others were non-productive. CDR3 was defined by IMGT convention, running from the second conserved V-encoded cysteine to the conserved J-encoded phenylalanine. The earlier analysis of around 640 of the donors excluded sequences that lacked an unambiguous match to a single V gene segment. In an earlier analysis of approximately 500 of the donors, a V segment was called functional when productive rearrangements were above 56.7%, and segregating when the standard deviation between donors exceeded 5%. A statistical classification framework was built to diagnose cytomegalovirus status from the catalog of TCR beta chain sequences. In a later analysis, V and J genes were assigned by comparing TCR nucleotide sequences against IMGT/GENE-DB human TR gene sequences. A later analysis assigned CDR3 sequences and most-parsimonious VDJ recombination scenarios with the TCRdist pipeline. In a later analysis, every TCR beta chain was defined by the combination of its CDR3 amino acid sequence and its V-gene family, and reads without a unique V-gene family were dropped. As a way to deal with suspected cross-contamination and a sequencing artifact, a later analysis dropped under 600 nucleotide sequences that were highly shared and had low generation probability. A later analysis calculated a clonal expansion index for each public chain from normalized within-repertoire ranks of inferred template counts. In a later analysis, generation probabilities were computed with a VDJ recombination model fitted to out-of-frame rearrangements, and the resulting probabilities were checked against IGoR. In a later analysis, TCR-TCR, TCR-HLA and TCR-CMV co-occurrence was scored with hypergeometric tests, and a repertoire-size bias correction was applied to TCR pairs. To estimate false discovery rates, a later analysis permuted the HLA or CMV assignments 20 times. In a later analysis, co-occurring TCRs were grouped with DBSCAN, and TCRdist sequence similarity was added when clustering was performed within HLA-allele-positive subsets. Repertoires with fewer than 30,000 or more than 120,000 public chains, plus five repertoires with anomalous nucleotide sharing, were excluded from co-occurrence clustering. In its TCRdb copy, this immuneACCESS table keeps in-frame sequences only and misses some clones. Where compared with another copy, unresolved V genes explain less than half of these, and the others have no known cause. D and trimming were read from the DNA, whereas the V and J calls and clone size are those reported in that table. Present in this sample are some 120,000 clones, roughly four fifths of which were seen just once. Of the sample, around 10% is held by the ten largest clones.

The cohort consisted of 600 to 750 healthy bone marrow donors. Cohort members were all nominally healthy when sampled, although unrecorded immune exposures were likely present. The donor was CMV seropositive and was included in the group of 250 to 300 seropositive cohort members. A peripheral blood sample was provided by each donor, and peripheral blood mononuclear cells were used for TCR beta sequencing. The Qiagen DNeasy Blood Extraction Kit was used to extract genomic DNA from the blood cell samples. This sequence originates from a male donor in good health and CMV-seropositive. The sample consisted of PBMCs. The chain employs TRBV11-3 and TRBJ2-5; the D gene cannot be named for sure. CDR3 protein: CASSLEQQETQYF. The sequenced DNA: TGTGCCAGCAGCTTAGAACAGCAAGAGACCCAGTACTTC.